Described below is a single T cell receptor (beta chain) sequence and its context. Its cognate antigen is unknown. Primers: 60 Vbeta forward and 13 Jbeta reverse. The repertoire was sequenced with immunoSEQ multiplex PCR; TCRdb's copy has only in-frame clones and lacks some. The profile shows some 170,000 clones, around four fifths of them singletons. The data derive from a study of cytomegalovirus exposure and HLA in healthy donors. Study observations and caveats: Later analysis identified a missense DCLRE1C variant that was linked to TCR beta V- and J-gene trimming.

Germline loops: CDR1 MDHEN, CDR2 SYDVKM. CDR3 length: 14 amino acids. Trimming left V 3 bases short and J 8 bases short, with 16 bases between. The sequence was collected from a man aged 45-60 years in good health and CMV-seropositive. Specimen: PBMCs. This rearrangement joins TRBV28 to TRBJ1-2; D is possibly TRBD1 (6 bases). CDR3 region: CASSLRTASGGYTF. Here the CDR3 DNA reads TGTGCCAGCAGTTTGCGGACAGCATCGGGGGGCTACACCTTC.